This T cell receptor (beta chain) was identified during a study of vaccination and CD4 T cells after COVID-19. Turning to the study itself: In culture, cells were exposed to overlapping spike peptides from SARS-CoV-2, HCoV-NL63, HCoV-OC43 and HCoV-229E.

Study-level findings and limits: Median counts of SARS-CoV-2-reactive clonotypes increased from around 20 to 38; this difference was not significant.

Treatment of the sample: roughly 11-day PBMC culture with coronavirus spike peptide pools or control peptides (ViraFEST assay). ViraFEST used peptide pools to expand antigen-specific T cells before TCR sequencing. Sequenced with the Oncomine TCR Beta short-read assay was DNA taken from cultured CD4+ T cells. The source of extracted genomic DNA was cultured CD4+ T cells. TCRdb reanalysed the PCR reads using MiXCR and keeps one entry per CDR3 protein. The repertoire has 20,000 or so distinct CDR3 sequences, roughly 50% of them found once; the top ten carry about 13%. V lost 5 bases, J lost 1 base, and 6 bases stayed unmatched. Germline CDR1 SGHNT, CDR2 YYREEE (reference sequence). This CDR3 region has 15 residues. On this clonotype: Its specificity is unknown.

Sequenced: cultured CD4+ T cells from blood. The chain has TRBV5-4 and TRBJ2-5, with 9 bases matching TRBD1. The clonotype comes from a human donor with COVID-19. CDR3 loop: CASRPQGASQETQYF. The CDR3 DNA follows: TGTGCCAGCAGGCCACAGGGGGCCAGCCAAGAGACCCAGTACTTC.